This TCR beta chain was documented in a study of cytomegalovirus exposure and HLA in healthy donors. In the study overall: Unique TCRs from HLA-typed donors, 80 million to 90 million of them, were held in an early data release.

Only a few counts were recorded for this clone. This PCR relied on a set of 60 Vbeta primers and 13 Jbeta primers. Only in-frame clones appear in the TCRdb table, and some are missing; sequencing was by immunoSEQ multiplex PCR. The profile covers about 190,000 clones, with around 75% appearing a single time and over 1.5% taken by the ten largest. CDR3 length: 15 residues. Sequenced sample: PBMCs. The rearrangement uses TRBV21-1 and TRBJ1-1. TRBV21-1 is given as a pseudogene. The clonotype originates from a woman aged 25 to 39 in good health and CMV-seronegative. The CDR3 is CASSNRGRPGTEAFF. Here the CDR3 DNA reads TGTGCCAGCAGCAATCGAGGACGGCCGGGGACTGAAGCTTTCTTT.